This T cell receptor beta chain came from a study of blood T cells in healthy people across ages. Overall study: There was about one barcoded beta molecule captured by template switching per two T cells. General study results and limits: Since the PBMCs were unsorted, naive and antigen-experienced cells could not be conclusively compared.

A second roughly 6 to 11 cycle PCR used barcoded and J-beta primers. Template switching added a 12-random-nucleotide identifier to every cDNA molecule. All samples yielded 2.5 million or more CDR3-containing paired-end reads. A single record per CDR3 protein comes from TCRdb applying MiXCR to the 5' RACE reads. Of hundreds of thousands of distinct CDR3 sequences detected, 40% to 65% appear once; the ten largest clones hold about 42%. Points on this clonotype: The antigen remains unidentified.

Per the germline V gene, CDR1 is SGHRS and CDR2 is YFSETQ. The CDR3 loop spans 14 amino acids. Sequencing input: blood. This TCR came from an elderly man in good health. The V gene is TRBV5-1, the J gene TRBJ2-4; D might be TRBD1 (5 bases). The J call may be faulty, since TRBJ2-7 better matches the DNA end. The CDR3 here is CASSLTTVPSEQYF. CDR3 nucleotides: TGCGCCAGCAGCTTGACGACAGTCCCCTCCGAGCAGTACTTC.